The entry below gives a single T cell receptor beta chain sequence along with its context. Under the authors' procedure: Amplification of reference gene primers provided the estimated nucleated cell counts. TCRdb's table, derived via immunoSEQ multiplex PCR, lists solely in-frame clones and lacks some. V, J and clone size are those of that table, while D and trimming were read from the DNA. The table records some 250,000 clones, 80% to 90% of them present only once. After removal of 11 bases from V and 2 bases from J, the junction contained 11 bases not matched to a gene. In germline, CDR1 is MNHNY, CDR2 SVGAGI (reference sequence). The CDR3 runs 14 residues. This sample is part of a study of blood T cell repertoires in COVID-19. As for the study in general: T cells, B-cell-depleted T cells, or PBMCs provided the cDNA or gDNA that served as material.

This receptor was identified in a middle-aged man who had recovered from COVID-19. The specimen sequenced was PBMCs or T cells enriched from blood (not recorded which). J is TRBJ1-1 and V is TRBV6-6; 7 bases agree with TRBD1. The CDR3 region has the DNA TGTGCCTTAAGGGTAGGGGGCGGAAACACTGAAGCTTTCTTT. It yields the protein CALRVGGGNTEAFF.